This entry concerns a single T cell receptor (beta chain). Treatment denoted: over 15 received Ad26.COV2.S at low or high dose, single or two shots; roughly five received placebo; per-sample allocation not given. The samples date from day 63 after the first vaccine or placebo injection. V shed 3 bases and J shed 5 bases, with 8 bases lying between them. This CDR3 comprises 13 residues. Germline assignment: CDR1 LNHDA and CDR2 SQIVND (reference sequence). Sequencing was performed with immunoSEQ multiplex PCR; in TCRdb, only in-frame clones are kept and a portion is missing. The top ten clones hold under 6% of a sample with hundreds of thousands of clones, around nine tenths of them seen once. This entry is derived from a study of Ad26.COV2.S vaccination and SARS-CoV-2 variants. Overall study: A participant enrolled in the COV1001 Ad26.COV2.S trial arm provided the sample. Into the muscle, Ad26.COV2.S was dosed once or twice, 56 days apart.

The TCR sequence derives from a person aged 18-60 years who received the Ad26.COV2.S COVID-19 vaccine or a placebo. This chain connects TRBV19 to TRBJ2-1; D gene uncertain. The sequences come from peripheral blood, collected in a trial of Ad26.COV2.S vaccine versus placebo. Written as DNA, the CDR3 is TGTGCCAGTAGTATCGTCGAGCACAATGAGCAGTTCTTC. Its translation is CASSIVEHNEQFF. The full variable domain, rest sourced from reference TRBV19 and TRBJ2-1, is DGGITQSPKYLFRKEGQNVTLSCEQNLNHDAMYWYRQDPGQGLRLIYYSQIVNDFQKGDIAEGYSVSREKKESFPLTVTSAQKNPTAFYLCASSIVEHNEQFFGPGTRLTVL.